A single T cell receptor (beta chain) is shown here with its context. What it binds is unknown. The record originates from a study of OX40 agonist ivuxolimab in advanced cancers. Study overall: Patients got intravenous ivuxolimab at 0.01 to 10 mg/kg every 2 weeks. Mean age around 60 years, range about 20 to 90; 82.7% male. Partial responses were recorded for three patients, including one with hepatocellular carcinoma and two with cutaneous melanoma. Study results and limitations: At 0.1 to 3.0 mg/kg, clonal expansion of CD4+ and CD8+ blood T cells had occurred by week 6.

The germline V gene encodes CDR1 MDHEN and CDR2 SYDVKM. This CDR3 is 13 amino acids long. Trimming left V 5 bases short and J 6 bases short, with 14 bases between. Measured with immunoSEQ multiplex PCR; TCRdb has only the in-frame clones, and not every one. The data show about 10,000 clones, 77% seen once. This sample comprised CD4+ or CD8+ T cells sorted from blood, obtained in a trial of the OX40 agonist ivuxolimab. The rearrangement joins TRBV28 to TRBJ2-7, with D uncertain. The TCR originated in an adult with an advanced solid tumor such as melanoma, head and neck, liver or kidney cancer. The CDR3 here is CASSQPGSSEQYF. The DNA for the CDR3 is TGTGCCAGCAGTCAACCCGGGTCGAGCGAGCAGTACTTC.